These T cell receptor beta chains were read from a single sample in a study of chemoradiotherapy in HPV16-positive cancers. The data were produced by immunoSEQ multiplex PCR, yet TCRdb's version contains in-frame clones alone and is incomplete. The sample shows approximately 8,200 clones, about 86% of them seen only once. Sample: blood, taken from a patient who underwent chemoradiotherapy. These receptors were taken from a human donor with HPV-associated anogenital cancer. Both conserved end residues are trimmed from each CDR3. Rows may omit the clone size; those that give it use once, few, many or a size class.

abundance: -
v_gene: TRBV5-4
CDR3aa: ASSLAPAYEQY

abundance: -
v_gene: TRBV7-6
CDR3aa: ASSLGGGPGNEQF

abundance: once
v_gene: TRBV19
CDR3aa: ASSPQGGPLSYEQY

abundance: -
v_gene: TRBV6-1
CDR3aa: ASRDRGRNTEAF

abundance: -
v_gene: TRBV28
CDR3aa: ASRRGQGAGLRGYT

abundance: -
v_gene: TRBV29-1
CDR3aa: SVRTLGQGDQPQH

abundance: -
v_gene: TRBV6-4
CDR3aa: ASSDFPGQGDYT

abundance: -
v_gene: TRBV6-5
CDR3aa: ASSYLSGQGRNGYT

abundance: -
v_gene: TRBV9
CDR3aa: ASSPEGGQGLF

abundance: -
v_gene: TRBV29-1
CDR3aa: SVSPGLKYEQY

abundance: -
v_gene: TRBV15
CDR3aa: ATSRDYPGVNTIY

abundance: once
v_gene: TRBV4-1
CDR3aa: ASSFDSDQPQH

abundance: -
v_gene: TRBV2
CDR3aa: ASSELVPVSTANYGYT

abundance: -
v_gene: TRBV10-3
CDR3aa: AISDVSDTDTQY

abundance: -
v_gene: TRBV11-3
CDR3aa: ASSQRTGPGELF

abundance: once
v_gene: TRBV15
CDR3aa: ATSRGTANNEKLF

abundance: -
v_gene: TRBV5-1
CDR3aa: ASSLGPTNTEAF

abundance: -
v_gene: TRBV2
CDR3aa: ASSLRRDTEAF

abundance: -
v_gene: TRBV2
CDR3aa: ASRESQETQY

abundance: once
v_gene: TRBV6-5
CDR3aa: ASSYRQGAEAF

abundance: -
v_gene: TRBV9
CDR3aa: ASSASTSGGSASTDTQY

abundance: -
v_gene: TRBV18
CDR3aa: ASSPDVQEGTEAF

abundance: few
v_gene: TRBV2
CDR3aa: ASGFRDRSSYNSPLH

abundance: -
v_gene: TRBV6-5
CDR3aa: ASSNHPGSYEQY

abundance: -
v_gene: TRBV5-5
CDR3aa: ASSFSTSAQPQH

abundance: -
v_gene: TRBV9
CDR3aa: ASSPSGTSTDTQY

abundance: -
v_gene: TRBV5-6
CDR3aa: ASSLGGRGIDETQY

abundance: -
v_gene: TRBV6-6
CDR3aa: ASSYLDSSNYGYT

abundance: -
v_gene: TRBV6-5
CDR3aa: ASSYSREGPRH

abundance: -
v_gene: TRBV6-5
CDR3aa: ASSRLGGDTEAF

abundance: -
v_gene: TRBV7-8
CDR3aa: ASSLGDRGHEQY

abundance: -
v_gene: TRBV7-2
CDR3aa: ASRFQGSTEAF

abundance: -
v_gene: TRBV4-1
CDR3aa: ASSQDPGRVQETQY

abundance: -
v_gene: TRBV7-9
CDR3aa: ASSFSGGNDEQY

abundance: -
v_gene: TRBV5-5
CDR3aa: ASSLDRGFPSGANVLT

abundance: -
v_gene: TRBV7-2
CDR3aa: ASSFSGWTAKAKNIQY

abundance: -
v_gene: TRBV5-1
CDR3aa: ASSDWTATTEQF

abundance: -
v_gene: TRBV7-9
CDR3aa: ASSFIGTGRVATNEKLF

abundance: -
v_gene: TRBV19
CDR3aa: ASSIGVVADTQY

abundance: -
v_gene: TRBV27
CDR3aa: ASSRQGPYTGELF

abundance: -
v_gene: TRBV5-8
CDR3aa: ASRPPGQGVSSYEQY

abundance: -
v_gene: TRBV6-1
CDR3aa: ASKERGIPQY

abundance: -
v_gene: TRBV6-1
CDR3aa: ASHIGGRTDTQY

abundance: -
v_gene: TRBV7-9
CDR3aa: ASATGQGYGYT

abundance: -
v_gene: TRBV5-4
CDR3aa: ASSPELGATDTQY

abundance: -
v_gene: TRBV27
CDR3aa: ASRGGTANYGYT

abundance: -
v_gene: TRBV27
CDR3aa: ASSKVGSYNEQF

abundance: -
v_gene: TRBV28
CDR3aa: ASSSSGTGEIDTQY

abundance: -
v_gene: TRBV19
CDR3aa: ASSTSPGAYNEQF

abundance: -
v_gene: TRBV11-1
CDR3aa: ASSLEGSGGAWEQF

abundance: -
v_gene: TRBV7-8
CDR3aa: ASTLRDRDAKNIQY

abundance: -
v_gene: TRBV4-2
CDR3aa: ASSQDLTEYYGYT

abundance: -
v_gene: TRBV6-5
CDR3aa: ASRAPMGARDEQY

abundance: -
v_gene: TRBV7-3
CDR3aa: ASSPGLAGNFGPGELF

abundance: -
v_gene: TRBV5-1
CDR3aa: ASSLGVGTEAF

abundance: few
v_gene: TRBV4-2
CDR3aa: ASSQGSGRGLLPLH

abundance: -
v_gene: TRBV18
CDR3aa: ASSLEPVYGYT

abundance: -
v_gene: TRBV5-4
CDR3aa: ASSLRDSADYQY